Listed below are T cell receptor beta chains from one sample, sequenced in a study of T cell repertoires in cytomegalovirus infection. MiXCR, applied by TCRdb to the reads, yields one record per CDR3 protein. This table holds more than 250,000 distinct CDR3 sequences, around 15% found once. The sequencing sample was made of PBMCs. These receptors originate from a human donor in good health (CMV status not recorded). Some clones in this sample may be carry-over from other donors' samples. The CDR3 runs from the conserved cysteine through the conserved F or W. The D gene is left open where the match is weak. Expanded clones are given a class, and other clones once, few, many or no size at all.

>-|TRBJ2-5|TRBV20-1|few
CSARRQEWETQYF
TGCAGTGCTAGGCGACAGGAATGGGAGACCCAGTACTTC
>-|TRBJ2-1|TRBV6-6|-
CASSQDGILGQFF
TGTGCCAGCAGTCAGGACGGGATCCTTGGCCAGTTCTTC
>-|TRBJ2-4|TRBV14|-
CASSRGGPNIQYF
TGTGCCAGCAGCCGTGGGGGCCCAAACATTCAGTACTTC
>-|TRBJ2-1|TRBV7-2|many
CASSSTGVRGNEQFF
TGTGCCAGCAGCTCCACGGGAGTACGGGGGAATGAGCAGTTCTTC
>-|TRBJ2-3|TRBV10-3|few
CAINGGSTDTQYF
TGTGCCATCAATGGAGGTAGCACAGATACGCAGTATTTT
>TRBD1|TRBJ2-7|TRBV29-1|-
CSVWGLDRDSYEQYF
TGCAGCGTGTGGGGATTGGACAGGGACTCCTACGAGCAGTACTTC
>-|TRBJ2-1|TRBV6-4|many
CASSEDSSYNEQFF
TGTGCCAGCAGTGAGGACAGCTCCTACAATGAGCAGTTCTTC
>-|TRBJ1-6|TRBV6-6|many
CASSYSAAVGGGSPLHF
TGTGCCAGCAGTTACTCAGCGGCAGTCGGAGGGGGTTCACCCCTCCACTTT
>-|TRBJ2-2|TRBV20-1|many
CSAAWVANTGELFF
TGCAGTGCTGCTTGGGTCGCGAACACCGGGGAGCTGTTTTTT
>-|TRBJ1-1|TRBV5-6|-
CASSLSGGEAFF
TGTGCCAGCAGCTTGTCGGGCGGTGAAGCTTTCTTT
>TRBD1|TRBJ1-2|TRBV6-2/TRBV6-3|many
CASGTGGDYGYTF
TGTGCCAGCGGGACAGGGGGCGACTATGGCTACACCTTC
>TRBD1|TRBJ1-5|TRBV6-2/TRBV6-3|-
CASSYRDRASYSNQPQHF
TGTGCCAGCAGTTACCGGGACAGGGCCAGCTATAGCAATCAGCCCCAGCATTTT
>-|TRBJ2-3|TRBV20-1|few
CSARGGKTDTQYF
TGCAGTGCTAGAGGGGGGAAGACAGATACGCAGTATTTT
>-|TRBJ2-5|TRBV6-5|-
CASSYSMLGQETQYF
TGTGCCAGCAGTTACTCGATGTTAGGTCAAGAGACCCAGTACTTC
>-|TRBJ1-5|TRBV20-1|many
CSASGAGQPQHF
TGCAGTGCTTCAGGGGCAGGGCAGCCCCAGCATTTT
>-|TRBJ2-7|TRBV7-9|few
CASSFLGGYEQYF
TGTGCCAGCAGCTTCTTGGGGGGCTACGAGCAGTACTTC
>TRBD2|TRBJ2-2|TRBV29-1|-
CSAGGGLTGELFF
TGCAGCGCGGGGGGTGGACTCACCGGGGAGCTGTTTTTT
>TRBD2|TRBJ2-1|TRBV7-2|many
CASSRTSGGNNEQFF
TGTGCCAGCAGCAGGACTAGCGGGGGGAACAATGAGCAGTTCTTC
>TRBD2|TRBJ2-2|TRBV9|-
CASSVNVAGGVHGELFF
TGTGCCAGCAGCGTAAACGTGGCGGGGGGGGTTCACGGGGAGCTGTTTTTT
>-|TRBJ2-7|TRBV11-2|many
CASSFLRPPYEQYF
TGTGCCAGCAGTTTTCTCCGCCCCCCCTACGAGCAGTACTTC
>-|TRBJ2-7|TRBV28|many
CASSPRGSFYGQYF
TGTGCCAGCAGTCCCAGGGGAAGCTTCTACGGGCAGTACTTC
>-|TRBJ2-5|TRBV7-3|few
CASSLVAVGTQYF
TGTGCCAGCAGCTTAGTAGCGGTTGGTACCCAGTACTTC
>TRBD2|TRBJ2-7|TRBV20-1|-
CSATSRELRGYEQYF
TGCAGTGCTACTTCGCGGGAGTTAAGGGGCTACGAGCAGTACTTC
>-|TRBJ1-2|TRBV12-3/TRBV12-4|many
CASSFGPPYGYTF
TGTGCCAGCAGTTTCGGGCCACCCTATGGCTACACCTTC
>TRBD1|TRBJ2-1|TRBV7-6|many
CASSLNRGQALVVGEQFF
TGTGCCAGCAGCTTAAATAGGGGGCAAGCCTTGGTGGTCGGTGAGCAGTTCTTC
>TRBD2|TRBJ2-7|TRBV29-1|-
CSVVSGSHEQYF
TGCAGCGTTGTTAGCGGGAGCCACGAGCAGTACTTC
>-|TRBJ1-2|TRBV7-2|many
CASSLVPDSRNYGYTF
TGTGCCAGCAGCTTAGTCCCGGACAGTAGGAACTATGGCTACACCTTC
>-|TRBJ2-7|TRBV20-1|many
CSAPGAGTYEQYF
TGCAGTGCTCCTGGAGCGGGCACCTACGAGCAGTACTTC
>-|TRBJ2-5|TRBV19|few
CASSIVRGLQETQYF
TGTGCCAGTAGTATAGTTCGCGGGCTGCAAGAGACCCAGTACTTC
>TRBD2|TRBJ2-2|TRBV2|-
CASSEVAGDTGELFF
TGTGCCAGCAGTGAAGTTGCGGGAGACACCGGGGAGCTGTTTTTT
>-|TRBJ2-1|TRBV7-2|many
CASSSLWLVSEQFF
TGTGCCAGCAGCTCCCTTTGGTTGGTCTCTGAGCAGTTCTTC
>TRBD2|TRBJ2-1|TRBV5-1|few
CASSAEGWRGGDNEQFF
TGCGCCAGCAGCGCCGAGGGTTGGCGGGGGGGAGACAATGAGCAGTTCTTC
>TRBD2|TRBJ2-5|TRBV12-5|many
CASGPREGQETQYF
TGTGCTAGTGGCCCCCGGGAGGGGCAAGAGACCCAGTACTTC